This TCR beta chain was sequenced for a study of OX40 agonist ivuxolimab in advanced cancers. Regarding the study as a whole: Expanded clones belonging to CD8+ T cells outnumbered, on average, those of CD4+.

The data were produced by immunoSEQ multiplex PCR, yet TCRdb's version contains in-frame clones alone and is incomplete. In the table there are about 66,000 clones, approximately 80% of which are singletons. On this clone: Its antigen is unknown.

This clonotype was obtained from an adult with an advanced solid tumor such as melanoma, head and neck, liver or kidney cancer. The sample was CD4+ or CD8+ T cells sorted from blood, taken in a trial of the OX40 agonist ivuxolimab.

The CDR3 here is CASSQRGGTQYNEQFF. DNA of the CDR3: TGTGCCAGCAGTCAGCGGGGGGGCACCCAATACAATGAGCAGTTCTTC. This chain joins TRBV5-5 and TRBJ2-1, with 10 bases matching TRBD2. From germline, CDR1 is SGHKS and CDR2 YYEKEE (reference sequence). This CDR3 is built from 16 residues. Trimming at V came to 5 bases and at J to 4 bases, leaving 9 bases not matched to a gene.